A single sample is the source of the 18 T cell receptor beta chains below, sequenced in a study of cytomegalovirus exposure and HLA in healthy donors. A multiplex PCR was run with 60 Vbeta primers and 13 Jbeta primers. Sequencing used immunoSEQ multiplex PCR; TCRdb keeps in-frame clones, though not all of them. The sample has 120,000 or so clones; roughly 80% are singletons. The sample taken for sequencing was PBMCs. The receptors were gathered from a male donor in good health and CMV-seronegative.

The chain links TRBV7-2 to TRBJ2-2; D call uncertain. The CDR3 extends over 15 amino acids. V was trimmed by 0 bases and J by 5 bases, leaving 10 bases between them. Germline V gives CDR1 SGHTA, CDR2 FQGNSA. The CDR3 DNA sequence: TGTGCCAGCAGCTTAGCACAAAAGATTACCGGGGAGCTGTTTTTT. Translation: CASSLAQKITGELFF.

This clone was seen once. The gene calls are TRBV6-5 and TRBJ1-3; 9 bases line up with TRBD1. Losses at the gene ends were 6 bases for V and 3 bases for J; bases not matched to a gene: 6. This CDR3 contains 15 residues. Germline CDR1 is MNHEY and CDR2 is SVGAGI. The CDR3 is CASSRTGEGGNTIYF. The DNA of the CDR3 is TGTGCCAGCAGCCGGACAGGGGAAGGTGGAAACACCATATATTTT.

The DNA of the CDR3 is TGTGCCAGCAGTGGGGGGACAGCTCTTAATGGCTACACCTTC. This codes for CASSGGTALNGYTF. This chain uses TRBV2 with TRBJ1-2; 7 bases are shared with TRBD1. Trimming at V came to 4 bases and at J to 6 bases, leaving 8 bases not matched to a gene. CDR1 and CDR2 (germline): SNHLY, FYNNEI. The CDR3 covers 14 residues.

The chain links TRBV27 to TRBJ2-7, with TRBD2 matching over 11 bases. Germline assignment: CDR1 MNHEY and CDR2 SMNVEV (reference sequence). There are 15 residues in the CDR3. The V and J ends lost 4 bases and 4 bases, in that order; junction bases with no gene match: 6. The CDR3 loop is CASSSIAGGRYEQYF. CDR3 nucleotide sequence: TGTGCCAGCAGTTCCATAGCGGGGGGGCGTTACGAGCAGTACTTC.

CDR3 protein: CASSIRGYQNIQYF. DNA for the CDR3: TGTGCCAGTAGTATACGGGGGTACCAAAACATTCAGTACTTC. V is TRBV19 and J is TRBJ2-4, with D possibly being TRBD2 (6 bases). Germline values: CDR1 LNHDA, CDR2 SQIVND (reference sequence). V was cut by 2 bases and J by 5 bases, with 10 bases left in between. CDR3 length: 14 amino acids. The full variable domain, its missing parts supplied by reference TRBV19 and TRBJ2-4, is DGGITQSPKYLFRKEGQNVTLSCEQNLNHDAMYWYRQDPGQGLRLIYYSQIVNDFQKGDIAEGYSVSREKKESFPLTVTSAQKNPTAFYLCASSIRGYQNIQYFGAGTRLSVL.

The chain recombines TRBV7-9 with TRBJ1-1, with TRBD1 identical over 9 bases. The CDR3 spans 16 residues. J gave up 3 bases and V 6 bases, and 11 bases lay outside the gene matches. The germline V gene has CDR1 SEHNR and CDR2 FQNEAQ (reference sequence). The CDR3 loop is CASSSTGTGPDTEAFF. CDR3 coding DNA: TGTGCCAGCAGTTCTACCGGGACAGGGCCGGACACTGAAGCTTTCTTT.

This chain links TRBV6-5 with TRBJ1-1, with TRBD1 matching 9 bases. CDR1 MNHEY and CDR2 SVGAGI come from the germline V gene. The V and J ends lost 5 bases and 3 bases, in that order; junction bases with no gene match: 7. This CDR3 region has 15 residues. As DNA, the CDR3 is TGTGCCAGCAGTCAACAGGGGGCCGGGGACACTGAAGCTTTCTTT. Translating gives CASSQQGAGDTEAFF.

J is TRBJ2-2 and V is TRBV11-2; D possibly corresponds to TRBD2 (5 bases). The CDR3 is 16 amino acids. Trimming pared 2 bases from V and 1 base from J, leaving 11 bases between. Germline lookup yields CDR1 SGHAT and CDR2 FQNNGV. CDR3 coding DNA: TGTGCCAGCAGCTTACTGGGAGCTATGAACACCGGGGAGCTGTTTTTT. It encodes CASSLLGAMNTGELFF.

Worth noting for this clone: One end of the junction fails to match germline, which may point to a read error. This rearrangement joins TRBV5-1 to TRBJ1-6, with 8 bases aligning to TRBD1. The germline gives CDR1 SGHRS, CDR2 YFSETQ. This CDR3 region has 14 residues. CDR3 DNA sequence: TGCGCCAGCAGCCCAGACAGGGGTAATTCACCTCTCCACTTT. Its protein is CASSPDRGNSPLHF. Full variable domain (rest looked up from reference TRBV5-1 and TRBJ1-6): KAGVTQTPRYLIKTRGQQVTLSCSPISGHRSVSWYQQTPGQGLQFLFEYFSETQRNKGNFPGRFSGRQFSNSRSEMNVSTLELGDSALYLCASSPDRGNSPLHFGNGTRLTVT.

This chain connects TRBV9 to TRBJ2-6; D unclear. This CDR3 is built from 14 residues. From germline, CDR1 is SGDLS and CDR2 YYNGEE. V was cut by 0 bases and J by 2 bases, with 3 bases left in between. The CDR3, as DNA: TGTGCCAGCAGCGTAGCAGCTGGGGCCAACGTCCTGACTTTC. Protein product: CASSVAAGANVLTF. Using reference TRBV9 and TRBJ2-6 for the parts outside the CDR3, the full variable domain is DSGVTQTPKHLITATGQRVTLRCSPRSGDLSVYWYQQSLDQGLQFLIQYYNGEERAKGNILERFSAQQFPDLHSELNLSSLELGDSALYFCASSVAAGANVLTFGAGSRLTVL.

The chain is built from TRBV7-6 and TRBJ2-7; possible D gene TRBD1, 5 bases. Trimming took 4 bases from V and 5 from J, leaving 6 bases between them. The CDR3 length is 11 residues. CDR1 is SGHVS and CDR2 is FNYEAQ in the germline V gene. DNA for the CDR3: TGTGCCAGCAGCTCAGGGCACGAGCAGTACTTC. As protein: CASSSGHEQYF.

This clone came up once. The gene calls are TRBV14 and TRBJ2-7, with D possibly being TRBD1 (5 bases). The V and J ends lost 8 bases and 1 base respectively, with 12 bases between them. Germline CDR1 is SGHDN and CDR2 is FVKESK. The CDR3 consists of 13 residues. The CDR3 sequence is CASARADSYEQYF. For the CDR3, the DNA is TGTGCCAGCGCCAGGGCCGATTCCTACGAGCAGTACTTC. The entire variable domain, with the rest obtained from reference TRBV14 and TRBJ2-7, is as follows: EAGVTQFPSHSVIEKGQTVTLRCDPISGHDNLYWYRRVMGKEIKFLLHFVKESKQDESGMPNNRFLAERTGGTYSTLKVQPAELEDSGVYFCASARADSYEQYFGPGTRLTVT.

This clone appeared a few times. V is TRBV9 and J is TRBJ2-1; TRBD2 matches 7 bases. V lost 0 bases, J lost 0 bases, and 6 bases stayed unmatched. Germline loops: CDR1 SGDLS, CDR2 YYNGEE. CDR3 size: 17 residues. The CDR3 region is CASSVAGGWSSYNEQFF. In DNA form, the CDR3 reads TGTGCCAGCAGCGTAGCGGGAGGCTGGAGCTCCTACAATGAGCAGTTCTTC.

The gene calls are TRBV7-3 and TRBJ1-1, with D possibly being TRBD1 (6 bases). Looked up from germline, CDR1 is SGHTA and CDR2 is FQGTGA. The CDR3 contains 14 residues. Trimming removed 5 bases at V and 10 bases at J, with 20 bases between. The CDR3 coding sequence is TGTGCCAGCAGCCTCGGACAGTCCCGGGGTCGAGCTTTCTTT. It translates to CASSLGQSRGRAFF.

There are a few counts of this clone. J is TRBJ1-6 and V is TRBV9; possible D gene TRBD1, 6 bases. Germline values: CDR1 SGDLS, CDR2 YYNGEE. V lost 0 bases and J 0 bases, leaving 10 bases between the germline ends. CDR3 length: 17 residues. The DNA of the CDR3 is TGTGCCAGCAGCGTAGGCGGGGGGCTCTCCTATAATTCACCCCTCCACTTT. As protein: CASSVGGGLSYNSPLHF.

The CDR3 DNA is TGTGCCTGGAAAGACAGGGGGCCGAATCAGCCCCAGCATTTT. It codes for CAWKDRGPNQPQHF. The chain recombines TRBV30 with TRBJ1-5, with 10 bases that match TRBD1. The CDR3 is 14 residues long. J was trimmed by 4 bases and V by 4 bases; bases with no gene match: 4. Germline values: CDR1 GTSNPN, CDR2 SVGIG (reference sequence).

The count of this clone is one. The chain combines TRBV5-5 with TRBJ2-7; TRBD1 matches 9 bases. Germline values: CDR1 SGHKS, CDR2 YYEKEE (reference sequence). The V segment lost 0 bases and the J segment 4 bases; nucleotides outside the gene matches: 14. There are 18 residues in the CDR3. The CDR3: CASSLELGFGTGQYEQYF. Here the CDR3 DNA reads TGTGCCAGCAGCTTGGAATTAGGTTTCGGGACAGGGCAATACGAGCAGTACTTC.

J is TRBJ2-5 and V is TRBV7-2; 9 nucleotides match TRBD1. The CDR3 covers 14 residues. V was clipped by 5 bases and J by 4 bases; unmatched bases: 5. Germline V CDR1 and CDR2: SGHTA, FQGNSA. The DNA of the CDR3 is TGTGCCAGCAGCGCGTGGACAGGGGTAGAGACCCAGTACTTC. Its protein product is CASSAWTGVETQYF.